This TCR beta chain was profiled in a study of cytomegalovirus exposure and HLA in healthy donors. Study observations and caveats: In a later analysis, common viral pathogens appeared linked to several of the most significant clusters. CMV antigen specificity of three CMV-associated chains was confirmed in vitro.

The V gene's germline CDR1 is SEHNR and CDR2 FQNEAQ (reference sequence). The V end was cut by 3 bases, the J end by 2 bases, with 17 bases between. This CDR3 region has 16 residues. It was with 60 Vbeta and 13 Jbeta primers that the PCR ran. Sequencing was performed with immunoSEQ multiplex PCR; in TCRdb, only in-frame clones are kept and a portion is missing. This table has under 140,000 clones, 60% to 85% appearing once. About this clone itself: The antigen is unknown.

The receptor comes from a woman between 55 and 75 years old in good health and CMV-seropositive. Sequencing was performed on PBMCs. This chain joins TRBV7-9 and TRBJ2-7, with D maybe TRBD1 (5 bases). As DNA, the CDR3 is TGTGCCAGCAGCTTGAAACTCAGGGTGTCCCCCTACGAGCAGTACTTC. Protein: CASSLKLRVSPYEQYF.